This T cell receptor beta chain comes out of a study of blood T cell repertoires in COVID-19. Study-wide background: COVID-19 samples, acute and convalescent, were from the United States, Italy and Spain. From T cells, B-cell-depleted T cells, or PBMCs came the material, which was cDNA or gDNA.

About this clone: In the same sample, other DNA sequences code for this CDR3.

Authors' processing steps: Counts of nucleated cells, estimated from reference gene primer amplification, were obtained. Using immunoSEQ multiplex PCR, the repertoire was profiled, and TCRdb retains in-frame clones only, with some absent. V, J and clone size reflect that table, while D and trimming were determined from the DNA. The sample has about 300,000 clones; 87% are singletons. Germline V gene lookup returns CDR1 LNHNV and CDR2 YYDKDF (reference sequence). This CDR3 is built from 14 residues. Trimming cost V 3 bases and J 3 bases, with 11 bases left between them. The chain couples TRBV15 to TRBJ2-5, with D possibly matching TRBD1 (6 bases). The sequencing sample was made of peripheral blood. The clonotype was recovered from a woman between 40 and 50 years old who had recovered from COVID-19. The DNA of the CDR3 is TGTGCCACCAGCAGGGATACAGGGAAAGAGACCCAGTACTTC. Its protein is CATSRDTGKETQYF.